This note documents a single T cell receptor (beta chain) sequence. Its specificity is not known. 60 Vbeta and 13 Jbeta primers were used in PCR. Data came from immunoSEQ multiplex PCR; TCRdb stores just in-frame clones and leaves some out. The sample shows 85,000 to 130,000 clones, about 75% of them seen only once. The CDR3 has 15 amino acids. V lost 3 bases and J lost 11, with 22 bases in between. Per germline, CDR1 ENHRY and CDR2 SYGVKD. The data belong to a study of cytomegalovirus exposure and HLA in healthy donors. Study summary: One earlier analysis, a look at around 170 million T cells, found almost 120 million unique TCR beta sequences. Overall study results and limits: There were several of the most significant clusters that appeared linked to common viral pathogens in a later analysis.

The genes are TRBV10-3 and TRBJ1-1, with D tentatively TRBD1 (6 bases). This clonotype originated in a man aged 35-49 years in good health and CMV-seronegative. Sequencing was carried out using PBMCs. The CDR3 bases are TGTGCCATCAGTGACCCGGACAGCGTTGAACACTCGGCTTTCTTT. It yields the protein CAISDPDSVEHSAFF.